The 6 T cell receptor beta chains reported below all come from one sample, sequenced in a study of response to subunit inactivated influenza vaccine. MiXCR, applied by TCRdb to the RT-PCR reads, yields one record per CDR3 protein. The sample has 500,000 to 550,000 distinct CDR3 sequences, less than 10% seen once; the top ten hold 13%. Sample: PBMCs from blood, taken around 2 years after vaccination. These receptors all come from a man in his fifties or sixties who received an inactivated influenza vaccine.

CDR3 amino acids: CASSFYGNQPQHF. The DNA of the CDR3 is TGTGCCAGCAGTTTTTACGGGAATCAGCCCCAGCATTTT. The J gene is TRBJ1-5, the V gene TRBV12-3 or TRBV12-4; D is ambiguous. The CDR3 is made up of 13 amino acids. V was clipped by 3 bases and J by 4 bases, with 7 bases between them.

This clonotype was observed many times. The genes are TRBV3-1 and TRBJ2-1; 10 bases align to TRBD2. V was clipped by 5 bases and J by 2 bases; unmatched bases: 6. This CDR3 is 16 amino acids long. From germline, CDR1 is LGHDT and CDR2 YNNKEL (reference sequence). The CDR3 loop is CASSSRAGGAYNEQFF. CDR3 nucleotides: TGTGCCAGCAGCTCCCGAGCGGGAGGGGCCTACAATGAGCAGTTCTTC.

Only a few counts were recorded for this clonotype. The rearrangement links TRBV7-2 to TRBJ2-2, with TRBD1 identical over 8 bases. V gave up 5 bases and J gave up 2 bases; unmatched junction bases: 4. The CDR3 is 15 residues long. Germline CDR1 and CDR2: SGHTA and FQGNSA. This chain's CDR3 is CASSTQGGNTGELFF. The CDR3 nucleotides read TGTGCCAGCAGCACACAGGGGGGAAACACCGGGGAGCTGTTTTTT.

The genes are TRBV20-1 and TRBJ2-3, with 8 bases that match TRBD2. This CDR3 region has 15 residues. Germline CDR1 DFQATT, CDR2 SNEGSKA (reference sequence). With 5 bases clipped from V and 1 base from J, the junction kept 8 bases outside the gene matches. In DNA form, the CDR3 reads TGCAGTGCTCCCTCCGGGACTAGTGGCACAGATACGCAGTATTTT. Its translation is CSAPSGTSGTDTQYF.

The chain recombines TRBV11-3 with TRBJ1-3; D may be TRBD1 (5 bases). This CDR3 has 14 amino acids. V was cut by 8 bases and J by 0 bases, with 11 bases left in between. Germline CDR1 reads SGHNT; CDR2 reads YENEEA. The CDR3 loop reads CASWGRISGNTIYF. CDR3 nucleotide sequence: TGTGCCAGCTGGGGACGGATCTCTGGAAACACCATATATTTT.

The sample holds many counts of this clonotype. The CDR3 protein is CASSWGSSGGELFF. The CDR3 DNA follows: TGTGCCAGCAGCTGGGGGTCGAGTGGCGGGGAGCTGTTTTTT. The rearrangement uses TRBV5-5 and TRBJ2-2; D might be TRBD1 or TRBD2, each matching 5 bases. This CDR3 has 14 residues. Germline V lookup: CDR1 SGHKS, CDR2 YYEKEE (reference sequence). The ends were cut back, 3 bases at V and 7 bases at J, with 13 bases in the middle.